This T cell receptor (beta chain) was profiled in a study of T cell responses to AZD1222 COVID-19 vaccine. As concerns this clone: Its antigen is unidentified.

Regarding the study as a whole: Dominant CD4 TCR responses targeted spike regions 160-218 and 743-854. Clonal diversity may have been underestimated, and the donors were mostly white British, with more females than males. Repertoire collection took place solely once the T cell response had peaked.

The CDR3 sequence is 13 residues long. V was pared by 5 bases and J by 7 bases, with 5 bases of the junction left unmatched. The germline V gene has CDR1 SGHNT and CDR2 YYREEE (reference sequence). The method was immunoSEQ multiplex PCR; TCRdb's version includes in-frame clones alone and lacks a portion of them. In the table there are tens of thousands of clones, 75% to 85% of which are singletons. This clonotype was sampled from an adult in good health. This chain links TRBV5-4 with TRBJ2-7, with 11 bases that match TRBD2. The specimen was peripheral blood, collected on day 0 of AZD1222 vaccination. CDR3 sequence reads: CASSRGLAVEQYF. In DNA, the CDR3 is TGTGCCAGCAGTAGGGGACTAGCGGTTGAGCAGTACTTC.